This TCR beta chain was found in a study of T cells after posttransplantation cyclophosphamide (dated by TCRdb to the mid-2010s). At the level of the whole study: The study tracked T cell repertoire reconstitution by TRB sequencing after myeloablative bone marrow transplantation using posttransplantation cyclophosphamide as GVHD prophylaxis. Antigen receptor sequencing covered samples from approximately 38 PTCy-treated patients and 16 of their related bone marrow donors. Blood from every one of the roughly 30 PTCy patients who had 1-year posttransplant specimens underwent TRB sequencing. Up to about 3 additional blood samples from 2 to 5.2 years after transplant were also TRB-sequenced in 3 patients, as was pretransplant blood from a handful of patients. Because TRA and TRB clonality were tightly correlated in 9 samples, subsequent TCR analyses were focused on TRB only. Public TRB sequences were checked against a database of over 3,000 sequences associated with responses to pathogens, tumor antigens, self-antigens and alloantigens. Broader findings and caveats from the paper: The TRB repertoires of T cells infiltrating skin or the GI tract showed only limited overlap with the TRB repertoires found in blood. Donor-recipient similarity was low at 1-2 months but rose over the first year, and later blood repertoires were often dominated by donor CD8+ memory clones. Across the roughly 40 patients, TRB clonality was highly associated with recipient CMV seropositivity and CMV reactivation, and diversity with PTCy was similar to that in the CNI/methotrexate controls.

Peripheral blood samples were provided by related bone marrow donors on the day of marrow donation. Peripheral blood and bone marrow mononuclear cells were isolated by Ficoll-Hypaque density centrifugation and cryopreserved. There are 16 amino acids in the CDR3, from cysteine to phenylalanine inclusive. The entry retains the CDR3 DNA only, 48 bases that are in frame from base 1. From a lookup of the germline V gene, CDR1 and CDR2 are SGHRS and YFSETQ. Trimming removed 3 bases from V and 4 bases from J, leaving 19 bases between the germline ends. This clone was observed at least ten times. Its specific antigen is unknown. Qualities for individual bases were not recorded, and no much larger clone is one base off. Genomic DNA was the input for TRB sequencing, which was run either with the immunoSEQ assay at survey resolution or with the hsTCRB kit. Under the source paper's analysis protocol: Initial read processing used immunoSEQ software, and repertoire analyses used the LymphoSeq R package. Clonality was computed as 1 minus normalized Shannon entropy, and a Gini coefficient was also calculated for each TRB dataset. Phenotypes of unsorted samples were inferred by mapping TRB sequences from sorted subsets of the recipient or donor onto the same recipient's unsorted samples. The immuneACCESS repertoire file appears here via TCRdb, limited to in-frame rearrangements. These files lack a portion of the clones; in checked studies, under half of the deficit traces to unresolved V genes, and the cause of the others is not known. From that table come the V and J calls and clone size; the DNA was used to work out D and trimming. With 23,000 or so clones recorded, this sample contains no clone counted only once. The top ten clonotypes cover around 7% of the sample.

The rearranged chain carries TRBV5-1 and TRBJ1-2; TRBD1 is possibly the D segment (6 matching bases). Sample: PBMCs. The origin of this receptor is a woman in her sixties in good health, CMV-negative, and a related stem cell transplant donor. The DNA reads TGCGCCAGCAGCTCCATCCCCTCAGGGGTGGCCTATGGCTACACCTTC. Translated, this gives CASSSIPSGVAYGYTF.